The 2 T cell receptor beta chains below were found in one sample sequenced in a study of blood T cell repertoires in COVID-19 (dated by TCRdb to the early 2020s). The library was prepared using the immunoSEQ multiplex PCR assay. Imported from immuneACCESS, the table was reduced by TCRdb to in-frame sequences with V and J called. These copies leave out some clones; in studies compared against another copy, an unresolved V gene accounts for under half, and the cause of the remainder is not known. The sample records some 150,000 clones, about 88% of which are singletons. The ten largest clones capture 1% to 1.5% of the sample. Input material: PBMCs or T cells enriched from blood (not recorded which). All receptors come from a human donor with acute COVID-19. The donor label of this sample is uncertain.

V is TRBV28 and J is TRBJ2-5, with D perhaps TRBD1 (5 bases). Germline V gene sequence: CDR1 MDHEN, CDR2 SYDVKM. V was cut by 2 bases and J by 0 bases, with 7 bases left in between. The CDR3 is 14 amino acids. The CDR3 reads CASSLKGDQETQYF. CDR3 nucleotide sequence: TGTGCCAGCAGTTTAAAAGGGGACCAAGAGACCCAGTACTTC.

This chain links TRBV29-1 with TRBJ1-1; 10 bases line up with TRBD1. Germline V gene data show CDR1 as SQVTM and CDR2 as ANQGSEA. V shed 7 bases and J 2 bases; nucleotides not matched to a gene: 7. The CDR3 extends over 14 amino acids. The CDR3 is CSGRQGASNTEAFF. For the CDR3, the DNA is TGCAGCGGGCGACAGGGGGCTAGTAACACTGAAGCTTTCTTT.